A selection of T cell receptor beta chains follows, all from one sample in a study of OX40 agonist ivuxolimab in advanced cancers. Clones were read by immunoSEQ multiplex PCR, and TCRdb kept only the in-frame ones, dropping some. This table has approximately 70,000 clones, about 80% appearing once. Sample: CD4+ or CD8+ T cells sorted from blood, taken in a trial of the OX40 agonist ivuxolimab. These receptor sequences come from an adult with an advanced solid tumor such as melanoma, head and neck, liver or kidney cancer. Both conserved end residues are part of each CDR3. A D gene is named only where the DNA matches it firmly. Expanded clones are given a class, and other clones once, few, many or no size at all.

TRBV5-1	TRBJ2-7	.	.	TGCGCCAGCAGCTGGGGATCCAACGAGCAGTACTTC	CASSWGSNEQYF
TRBV5-8	TRBJ2-5	.	TRBD2	TGTGCCAGCAGCCCGGCCCCATTGGGGCGGGGGGGCGGTGAGACCCAGTACTTC	CASSPAPLGRGGGETQYF
TRBV10-3	TRBJ1-5	.	.	TGTGCCAGCAGTGACAGCGTTGATCAGCCCCAGCATTTT	CASSDSVDQPQHF
TRBV6-1	TRBJ2-7	.	.	TGTGCCAGCAGTGAAGGGGTTCTGGGGGTGGACTTC	CASSEGVLGVDF
TRBV18	TRBJ2-1	few	TRBD1	TGTGCCAGCTCACGGACAGGGGGCTTTACCAATGAGCAGTTCTTC	CASSRTGGFTNEQFF
TRBV7-9	TRBJ2-6	few	.	TGTGCCAGCAGATTTAACTCTGGGGCCAACGTCCTGACTTTC	CASRFNSGANVLTF
TRBV6-1	TRBJ1-4	few	.	TGTGCCAGCAGTGGCTCGACAGCAACTAATGAAAAACTGTTTTTT	CASSGSTATNEKLFF
TRBV7-2	TRBJ2-3	.	.	TGTGCCAGCAGCTTGGGGGTGGGAGATACGCAGTATTTT	CASSLGVGDTQYF
TRBV23-1	TRBJ2-5	once	TRBD1	TGCGCCAGCAGTCAATTCACAGGGGCCGGGGAGACCCAGTACTTC	CASSQFTGAGETQYF
TRBV6-5	TRBJ1-4	.	TRBD1	TGTGCCAGCACCCCGGACAGGGTGGGGGAAAAACTGTTTTTT	CASTPDRVGEKLFF
TRBV28	TRBJ1-1	.	.	TGTGCCAGCAGCCTAACGGGAAGGATTGAAGCTTTCTTT	CASSLTGRIEAFF
TRBV6-6	TRBJ1-1	.	.	TGTGCCAGTCACGTGGGACCGTGGAACGCTGAAGCTTTCTTT	CASHVGPWNAEAFF
TRBV13	TRBJ2-1	few	.	TGTGCCAGCAGCCCCGCCGGGACCCTATCCGGGGCCGGCTCCTACAATGAGCAGTTCTTC	CASSPAGTLSGAGSYNEQFF
TRBV30	TRBJ2-5	.	.	TGTGCCTGGAGTGTACCGGGGGCCGGAGAGACCCAGTACTTC	CAWSVPGAGETQYF
TRBV6-6	TRBJ2-3	once	.	TGTGCCAGCAGTTACTCGATTTCGAATACGCAGTATTTT	CASSYSISNTQYF
TRBV6-5	TRBJ2-7	once	.	TGTGCCAGCAGACAGGCAGGGCCCTCCTACGAGCAGTACTTC	CASRQAGPSYEQYF
TRBV5-1	TRBJ2-1	.	TRBD1	TGCGCCAGCAGCTTCTCCGGGACAGGGGGCGCAGGGCAGTTCTTC	CASSFSGTGGAGQFF
TRBV23-1	TRBJ1-5	.	.	TGCGCCAGCAGCTCCCTGAGGGGCAATCAGCCCCAGCATTTT	CASSSLRGNQPQHF
TRBV19	TRBJ2-4	.	.	TGTGCCAGTAGTACCCAGCCGGGGGCCCCCAAAAACATTCAGTACTTC	CASSTQPGAPKNIQYF
TRBV6-5	TRBJ1-5	few	TRBD1	TGTGCCAGCAGTGGGACAGGGACGCAGCCCCAGCATTTT	CASSGTGTQPQHF
TRBV6-6	TRBJ2-7	.	TRBD2	TGTGCCAGCAGTTACCTGTGGACTAGCGGGGAGAGCGAGCAGTACTTC	CASSYLWTSGESEQYF
TRBV19	TRBJ2-3	.	TRBD1	TGTGCCAGTAGCGACTTCCCGGGACAGGTACTCACAGATACGCAGTATTTT	CASSDFPGQVLTDTQYF
TRBV6-4	TRBJ1-1	.	.	TGTGCCAGCAGTGACACGGGCACTCGAGCTTTCTTT	CASSDTGTRAFF
TRBV7-2	TRBJ1-2	.	.	TGTGCCAGCAGCTCCCAAAGAGTCTATGGCTACACCTTC	CASSSQRVYGYTF
TRBV27	TRBJ1-1	.	.	TGTGCCAGCAGTTTTCGGACAGACAACACTGAAGCTTTCTTT	CASSFRTDNTEAFF
TRBV9	TRBJ2-3	.	.	TGTGCCAGCTCCAGGGGAGGCACAGATACGCAGTATTTT	CASSRGGTDTQYF
TRBV7-8	TRBJ1-3	.	.	TGTGCCAGCAGCCGACTGGATGTGCGAAACACCATATATTTT	CASSRLDVRNTIYF
TRBV5-6	TRBJ1-3	.	.	TGTGCCAGCAGTACCGGAGGATTCTCTGGAAACACCATATATTTT	CASSTGGFSGNTIYF
TRBV29-1	TRBJ2-1	.	.	TGCAGCGGAAGACAGGTAAATCCCCATGAGCAGTTCTTC	CSGRQVNPHEQFF
TRBV6-6	TRBJ2-7	.	TRBD1	TGTGCCTCCCAGCGGGACAGGGGCTCCTACGAGCAGTACTTC	CASQRDRGSYEQYF
TRBV27	TRBJ1-1	many	.	TGTGCCAGCAAAACCTGGGTAAACACTGAAGCTTTCTTT	CASKTWVNTEAFF
TRBV4-1	TRBJ2-1	.	.	TGCGCCAGCAGCCAAGGGCCACAGCGTTTAAGCTCCTACAATGAGCAGTTCTTC	CASSQGPQRLSSYNEQFF
TRBV28	TRBJ1-1	.	.	TGTGCCAGCAGTTTATTAGGGCCTCAGGCAGCTTTCTTT	CASSLLGPQAAFF
TRBV6-5	TRBJ2-7	.	.	TGTGCCAGCAGTCGGTGGGGGCAGAAGTACGAGCAGTACTTC	CASSRWGQKYEQYF
TRBV9	TRBJ1-4	.	.	TGTGCCAGCAGCCCCCGAGAGGGCAGGGGTAATGAAAAACTGTTTTTT	CASSPREGRGNEKLFF
TRBV6-6	TRBJ1-1	.	.	TGTGCCAGCAGTTACTCATTCGGTCAGGGACTAACTGAAGCTTTCTTT	CASSYSFGQGLTEAFF
TRBV7-6	TRBJ1-6	.	.	TGTGCCAGCACCGGAGCGGGTAATAATTCACCCCTCCACTTT	CASTGAGNNSPLHF
TRBV5-1	TRBJ1-5	.	.	TGCGCCAGCAGCTTGGGGACAGCCCATAATCAGCCCCAGCATTTT	CASSLGTAHNQPQHF
TRBV5-5	TRBJ2-2	few	TRBD1	TGTGCCAGCAGCTTGTCGGGACAGAGCACCGGGGAGCTGTTTTTT	CASSLSGQSTGELFF
TRBV5-1	TRBJ1-1	.	.	TGCGCCAGCAGCTTGGTGGCCAGTAGGTACACTGAAGCTTTCTTT	CASSLVASRYTEAFF
TRBV19	TRBJ1-1	.	TRBD1	TGTGCCAGTAGTACCCGGGACAGGGGAGGAGCTTTCTTT	CASSTRDRGGAFF
TRBV30	TRBJ1-2	.	TRBD1	TGTGCCTGGAGGGGACCCGGGACAGGGGGCAACTATGGCTACACCTTC	CAWRGPGTGGNYGYTF
TRBV7-9	TRBJ2-7	.	.	TGTGCCAGCACCTCAGGGGGGGGACTCTCCTACGAGCAGTACTTC	CASTSGGGLSYEQYF
TRBV19	TRBJ2-1	.	TRBD1	TGTGCCAGTGTAACCGGGACAGGCGACAATGAGCAGTTCTTC	CASVTGTGDNEQFF
TRBV14	TRBJ1-4	.	.	TGTGCCACCAAATTAAGCGGGAATGAAAAACTGTTTTTT	CATKLSGNEKLFF
TRBV6-5	TRBJ2-7	few	TRBD2	TGTGCCAGCAGTAATCACCAGCCGGGAGGTTACGAGCAGTACTTC	CASSNHQPGGYEQYF
TRBV27	TRBJ2-1	once	TRBD1	TGTGCCAGCCGGACAGGGGACAATGAGCAGTTCTTC	CASRTGDNEQFF
TRBV5-1	TRBJ2-3	few	TRBD1	TGCGCCAGCAGCCTCGGACAGGCACGGACAGATACGCAGTATTTT	CASSLGQARTDTQYF
TRBV29-1	TRBJ2-7	.	.	TGCAGCGTTGAAGATGTCGCCTACGAGCAGTACTTC	CSVEDVAYEQYF
TRBV5-1	TRBJ2-4	.	TRBD2	TGCGCCAGCAGCTCGACTAGCGGGGCAAACATTCAGTACTTC	CASSSTSGANIQYF
TRBV30	TRBJ2-5	.	.	TGTGCCTGGAGTTGGTCAGGGTCGACCCAGTACTTC	CAWSWSGSTQYF